A single sample gave rise to the 14 T cell receptor beta chains below, sequenced in a study of blood T cells in healthy people across ages. A sample-barcoded 5' primer and a J-beta primer mix were used in a second PCR of roughly 7 to 11 cycles. Each CDR3 protein is one row after TCRdb ran MiXCR on the 5' RACE reads. The sample holds 1.5 million to 1.9 million distinct CDR3 sequences, roughly two fifths seen once. Sequencing was done on a sample of blood. Source of these receptors: a woman under 30 in good health.

CDR3 in amino acids: CASSQDREFQETQYF. The CDR3 nucleotides read TGCGCCAGCAGCCAAGATCGGGAGTTCCAAGAGACCCAGTACTTC. This chain connects TRBV4-3 to TRBJ2-5; tentatively, D is TRBD2 (6 bases). The germline V and J ends were trimmed by 0 bases and 1 base, with 9 bases remaining between them. The V gene's germline CDR1 is LGHNA and CDR2 YSLEER. The CDR3 is 15 residues long.

This sequence joins TRBV6-6 and TRBJ2-1, with TRBD2 identical over 10 bases. V dropped 11 bases and J dropped 5; count of bases not matched to a gene: 6. Germline loops: CDR1 MNHNY, CDR2 SVGAGI (reference sequence). The CDR3 runs 13 residues. CDR3 loop: CAGWTSGHNEQFF. CDR3 in DNA: TGTGCCGGATGGACTAGCGGTCACAATGAGCAGTTCTTC.

This chain connects TRBV6-1 to TRBJ1-5, with D uncertain. This CDR3 contains 14 residues. Trimming pared 8 bases from V and 0 bases from J, leaving 11 bases between. Germline values: CDR1 MNHNS, CDR2 SASEGT. The CDR3 DNA follows: TGTGCCAGCCGAGGAGGGATTAGCAATCAGCCCCAGCATTTT. Protein sequence: CASRGGISNQPQHF.

This clonotype was counted a few times. The CDR3, as DNA: TGCAGCGTTGAGATCTTGGATAGCCCCGAGACCCAGTACTTC. It yields the protein CSVEILDSPETQYF. The chain joins TRBV29-1 to TRBJ2-5, with no clear D. The CDR3 runs to 14 residues. The V and J ends lost 3 bases and 5 bases respectively, with 16 bases between them. CDR1 SQVTM and CDR2 ANQGSEA come from the germline V gene. Looking up the rest from reference TRBV29-1 and TRBJ2-5 gives the full variable domain: SAVISQKPSRDICQRGTSLTIQCQVDSQVTMMFWYRQQPGQSLTLIATANQGSEATYESGFVIDKFPISRPNLTFSTLTVSNMSPEDSSIYLCSVEILDSPETQYFGPGTRLLVL.

This clonotype appeared a few times. V is TRBV3-1 and J is TRBJ2-1, with 8 positions matching TRBD1. V lost 4 bases to trimming and J lost 11 bases; unmatched junction nucleotides: 10. The CDR3 spans 14 residues. From germline, CDR1 is LGHDT and CDR2 YNNKEL (reference sequence). CDR3 sequence: CASSRGQGDRQQFF. Here the CDR3 DNA reads TGTGCCAGCAGCCGAGGACAGGGAGACCGTCAGCAGTTCTTC.

This chain uses TRBV15 with TRBJ2-4; possible D gene TRBD1, 5 bases. The CDR3 spans 11 residues. Germline assignment: CDR1 LNHNV and CDR2 YYDKDF (reference sequence). V lost 6 bases, J lost 13 bases, and 13 bases lay in between. The CDR3 here is CATSLEDKQYF. The CDR3, as DNA: TGTGCCACCAGTCTCGAGGACAAGCAGTACTTC.

The chain is built from TRBV7-9 and TRBJ1-2; no firm D call. V was pared by 6 bases and J by 0 bases, with 14 bases between. The CDR3 length is 15 residues. The germline gives CDR1 SEHNR, CDR2 FQNEAQ (reference sequence). CDR3 nucleotides: TGTGCCAGCAGGTTCCCTGGCTCTGCTAACTATGGCTACACCTTC. This gives the protein CASRFPGSANYGYTF.

The sample holds a few counts of this clonotype. The chain is built from TRBV14 and TRBJ1-1; D is possibly TRBD1 (6 bases). V lost 0 bases to trimming and J lost 0 bases, with 11 bases between them. The CDR3 is made up of 16 amino acids. Germline V gives CDR1 SGHDN, CDR2 FVKESK. The CDR3 loop reads CASSQDYGGLNTEAFF. Written as DNA, the CDR3 is TGTGCCAGCAGCCAAGATTATGGGGGGCTGAACACTGAAGCTTTCTTT.

The chain joins TRBV11-2 to TRBJ2-5; D may be TRBD1 (5 bases). Germline-derived CDR1 and CDR2 are SGHAT and FQNNGV. The CDR3 extends over 14 amino acids. Trimming shortened V by 7 bases and J by 11 bases, and 23 bases separated the two germline ends. The CDR3 sequence: CASNTGPTYNEQYF. CDR3 bases: TGTGCCAGCAATACAGGTCCCACCTACAATGAGCAGTACTTC.

The chain carries TRBV7-8 and TRBJ2-3, with 9 bases fitting TRBD2. The ends lost 1 base at V and 2 bases at J; junction bases unmatched: 7. CDR3 size: 17 residues. Looked up from germline, CDR1 is SGHVS and CDR2 is FQNEAQ. CDR3: CASSLGWSGRLTDTQYF. As DNA, the CDR3 is TGTGCCAGCAGCTTAGGGTGGAGCGGGAGGCTCACAGATACGCAGTATTTT.

This rearrangement joins TRBV15 to TRBJ2-1, with 10 bases fitting TRBD2. The germline V gene has CDR1 LNHNV and CDR2 YYDKDF (reference sequence). V dropped 2 bases and J dropped 1; count of bases not matched to a gene: 5. The CDR3 is made up of 17 amino acids. CDR3 sequence reads: CATSRTGLAASYNEQFF. The DNA for the CDR3 is TGTGCCACCAGCAGAACAGGACTAGCGGCTTCCTACAATGAGCAGTTCTTC.

The V and J genes are TRBV28 and TRBJ2-7; D is perhaps TRBD1 or TRBD2 (5 bases each). Germline-derived CDR1 and CDR2 are MDHEN and SYDVKM. There are 16 residues in the CDR3. Trimming left V 5 bases short and J 2 bases short, with 19 bases between. The CDR3 sequence: CASSQEGEGITYEQYF. CDR3 DNA: TGTGCCAGCAGTCAAGAGGGCGAGGGGATAACCTACGAGCAGTACTTC.

This rearrangement joins TRBV7-8 to TRBJ2-7; possibly TRBD2 for D (5 bases). V gave up 1 base and J gave up 3 bases, with 10 bases separating them. The germline V gene encodes CDR1 SGHVS and CDR2 FQNEAQ. The CDR3 runs to 14 residues. CDR3 in amino acids: CASSLVEGRYEQYF. In DNA form, the CDR3 reads TGTGCCAGCAGCTTAGTTGAGGGCCGCTACGAGCAGTACTTC.

This clonotype turned up a few times. The chain is built from TRBV29-1 and TRBJ2-2; no clear D gene. Trimming took off 5 bases at V and 5 bases at J, with 9 bases between the two ends. CDR3 length equals 12 residues. Germline-derived CDR1 and CDR2 are SQVTM and ANQGSEA. CDR3 DNA: TGCAGCGTTCGGTTGGGAACCGGGGAGCTGTTTTTT. Its translation: CSVRLGTGELFF.